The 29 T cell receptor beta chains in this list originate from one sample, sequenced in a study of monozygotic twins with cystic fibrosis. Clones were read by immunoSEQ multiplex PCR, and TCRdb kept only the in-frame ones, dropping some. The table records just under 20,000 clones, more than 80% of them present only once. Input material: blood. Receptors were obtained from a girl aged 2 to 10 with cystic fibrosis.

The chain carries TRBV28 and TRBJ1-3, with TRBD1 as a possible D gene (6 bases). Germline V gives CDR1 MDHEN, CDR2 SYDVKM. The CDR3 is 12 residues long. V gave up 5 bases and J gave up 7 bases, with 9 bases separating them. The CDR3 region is CASSVQGNTIYF. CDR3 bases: TGTGCCAGCAGTGTTCAGGGGAACACCATATATTTT.

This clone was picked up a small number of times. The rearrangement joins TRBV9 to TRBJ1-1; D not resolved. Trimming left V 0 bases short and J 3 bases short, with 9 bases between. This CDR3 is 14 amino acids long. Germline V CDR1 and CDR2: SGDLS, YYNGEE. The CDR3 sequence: CASSVAWRDTEAFF. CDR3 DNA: TGTGCCAGCAGCGTAGCGTGGCGGGACACTGAAGCTTTCTTT.

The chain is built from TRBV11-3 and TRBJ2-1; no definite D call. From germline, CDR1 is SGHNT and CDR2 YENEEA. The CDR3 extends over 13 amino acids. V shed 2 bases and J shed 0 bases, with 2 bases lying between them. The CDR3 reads CASSLSSYNEQFF. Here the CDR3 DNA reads TGTGCCAGCAGCTTAAGCTCCTACAATGAGCAGTTCTTC.

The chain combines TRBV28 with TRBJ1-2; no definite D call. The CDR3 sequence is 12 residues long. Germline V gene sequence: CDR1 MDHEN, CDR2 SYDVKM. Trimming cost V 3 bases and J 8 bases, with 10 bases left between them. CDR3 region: CASSLPLGGYTF. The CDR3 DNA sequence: TGTGCCAGCAGTTTGCCCTTAGGAGGCTACACCTTC.

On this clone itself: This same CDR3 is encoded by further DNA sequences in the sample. In DNA form, the CDR3 reads TGTGCCAGCAGTTGGCGGACAGGGGGTTTCAACGAGCAGTACTTC. Translated, it gives CASSWRTGGFNEQYF. V usage is TRBV27 and J usage is TRBJ2-7; 10 nucleotides match TRBD1. This CDR3 has 15 amino acids. The V gene end was trimmed by 4 bases and the J gene end by 5 bases; junction bases not matched to a gene: 8. Germline V lookup: CDR1 MNHEY, CDR2 SMNVEV (reference sequence).

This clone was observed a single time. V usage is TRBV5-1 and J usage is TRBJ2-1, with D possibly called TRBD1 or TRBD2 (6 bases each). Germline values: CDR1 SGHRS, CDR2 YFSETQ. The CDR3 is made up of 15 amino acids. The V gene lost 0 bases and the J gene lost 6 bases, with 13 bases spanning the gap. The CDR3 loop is CASSLGRGYSNEQFF. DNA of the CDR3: TGCGCCAGCAGCTTGGGGAGGGGGTATTCCAATGAGCAGTTCTTC.

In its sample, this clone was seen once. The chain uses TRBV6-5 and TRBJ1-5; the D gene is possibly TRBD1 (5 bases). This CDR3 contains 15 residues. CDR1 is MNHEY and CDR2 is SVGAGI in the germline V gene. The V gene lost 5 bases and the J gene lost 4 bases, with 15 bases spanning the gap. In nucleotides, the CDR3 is TGTGCCAGCAGTGACTTCTTCGGGGCAAATCAGCCCCAGCATTTT. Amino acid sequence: CASSDFFGANQPQHF.

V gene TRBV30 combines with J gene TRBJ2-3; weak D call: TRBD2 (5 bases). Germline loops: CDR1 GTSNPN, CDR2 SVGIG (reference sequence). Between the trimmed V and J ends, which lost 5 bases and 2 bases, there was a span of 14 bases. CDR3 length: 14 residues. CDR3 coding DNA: TGTGCCTGGGCGTTGGGAGCTAACACAGATACGCAGTATTTT. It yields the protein CAWALGANTDTQYF.

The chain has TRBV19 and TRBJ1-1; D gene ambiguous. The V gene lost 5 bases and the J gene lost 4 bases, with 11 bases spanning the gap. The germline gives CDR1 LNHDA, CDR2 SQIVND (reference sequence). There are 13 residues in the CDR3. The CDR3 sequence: CASSPLPPTEAFF. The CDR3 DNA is TGTGCCAGTAGTCCACTCCCCCCCACTGAAGCTTTCTTT.

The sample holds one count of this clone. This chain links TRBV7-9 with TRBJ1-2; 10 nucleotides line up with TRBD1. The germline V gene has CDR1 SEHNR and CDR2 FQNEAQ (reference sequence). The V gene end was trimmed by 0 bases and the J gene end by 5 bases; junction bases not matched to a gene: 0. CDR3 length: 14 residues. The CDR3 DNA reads TGTGCCAGCAGCTTAGCGGACAGGGGGTATGGCTACACCTTC. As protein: CASSLADRGYGYTF.

The CDR3 reads CASATGRYTEAFF. CDR3 nucleotides: TGTGCCAGTGCGACAGGGCGGTACACTGAAGCTTTCTTT. The chain employs TRBV19 and TRBJ1-1, with 7 bases lining up with TRBD1. V shed 8 bases, J shed 3 bases, and the junction held 6 bases outside the gene matches. CDR1 and CDR2 (germline): LNHDA, SQIVND (reference sequence). This CDR3 comprises 13 residues.

The CDR3 region is CASSFLQGMNTEAFF. CDR3 bases: TGTGCCAGCAGCTTCCTACAGGGGATGAACACTGAAGCTTTCTTT. V gene TRBV5-4 combines with J gene TRBJ1-1; TRBD1 agrees at 7 bases. This CDR3 spans 15 amino acids. The V and J ends lost 2 bases and 0 bases, in that order; junction bases with no gene match: 4. The germline V gene has CDR1 SGHNT and CDR2 YYREEE (reference sequence).

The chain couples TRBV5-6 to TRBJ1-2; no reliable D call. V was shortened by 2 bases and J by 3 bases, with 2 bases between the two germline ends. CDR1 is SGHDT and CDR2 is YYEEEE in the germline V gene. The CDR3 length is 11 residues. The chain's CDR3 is CASSFDYGYTF. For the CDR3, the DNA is TGTGCCAGCAGCTTTGACTATGGCTACACCTTC.

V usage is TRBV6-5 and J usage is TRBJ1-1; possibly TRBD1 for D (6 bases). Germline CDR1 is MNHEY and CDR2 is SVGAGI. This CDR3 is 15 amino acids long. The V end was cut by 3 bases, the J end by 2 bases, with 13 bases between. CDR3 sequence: CASSYYRGRNTEAFF. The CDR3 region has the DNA TGTGCCAGCAGTTATTACCGGGGGCGCAACACTGAAGCTTTCTTT.

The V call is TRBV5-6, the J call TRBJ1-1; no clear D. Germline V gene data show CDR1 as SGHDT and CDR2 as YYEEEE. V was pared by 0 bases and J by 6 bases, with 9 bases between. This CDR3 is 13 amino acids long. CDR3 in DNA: TGTGCCAGCAGCTTGGCCTTCCAGCCTGAAGCTTTCTTT. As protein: CASSLAFQPEAFF.

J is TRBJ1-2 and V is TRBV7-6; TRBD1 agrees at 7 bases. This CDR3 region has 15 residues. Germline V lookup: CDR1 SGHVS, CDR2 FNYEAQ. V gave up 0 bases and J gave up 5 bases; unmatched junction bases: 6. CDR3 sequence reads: CASSLARDSTYGYTF. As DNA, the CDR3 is TGTGCCAGCAGCTTAGCTCGGGACAGTACTTATGGCTACACCTTC.

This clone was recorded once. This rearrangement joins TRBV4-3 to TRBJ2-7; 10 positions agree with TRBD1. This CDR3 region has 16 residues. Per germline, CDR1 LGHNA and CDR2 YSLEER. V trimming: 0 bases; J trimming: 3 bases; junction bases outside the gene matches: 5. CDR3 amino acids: CASSQDFGQGDYEQYF. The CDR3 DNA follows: TGCGCCAGCAGCCAAGATTTCGGACAGGGGGACTACGAGCAGTACTTC.

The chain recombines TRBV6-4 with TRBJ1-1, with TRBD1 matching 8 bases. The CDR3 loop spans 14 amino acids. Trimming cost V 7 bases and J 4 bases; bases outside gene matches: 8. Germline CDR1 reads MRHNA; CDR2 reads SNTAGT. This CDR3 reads CASTDTGGSTEAFF. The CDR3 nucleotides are TGTGCCAGCACCGACACAGGGGGAAGCACTGAAGCTTTCTTT.

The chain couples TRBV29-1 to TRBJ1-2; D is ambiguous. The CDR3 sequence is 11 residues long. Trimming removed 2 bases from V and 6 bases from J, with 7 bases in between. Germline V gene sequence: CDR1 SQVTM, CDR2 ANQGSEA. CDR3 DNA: TGCAGCGTTGAAAGGCCAGATGGCTACACCTTC. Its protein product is CSVERPDGYTF.

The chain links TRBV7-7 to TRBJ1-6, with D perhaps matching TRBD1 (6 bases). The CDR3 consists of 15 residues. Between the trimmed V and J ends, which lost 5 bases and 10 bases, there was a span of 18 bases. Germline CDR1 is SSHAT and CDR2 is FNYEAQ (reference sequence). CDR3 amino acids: CASSPRPQRGSPLHF. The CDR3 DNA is TGTGCCAGCAGCCCCCGGCCGCAGAGGGGGTCACCCCTCCACTTT.

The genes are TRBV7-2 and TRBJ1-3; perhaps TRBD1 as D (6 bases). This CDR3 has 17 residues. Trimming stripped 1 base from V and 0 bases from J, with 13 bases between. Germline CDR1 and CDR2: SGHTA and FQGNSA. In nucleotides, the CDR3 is TGTGCCAGCAGCTTAGGGGGAGGGGGTAACTCTGGAAACACCATATATTTT. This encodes CASSLGGGGNSGNTIYF. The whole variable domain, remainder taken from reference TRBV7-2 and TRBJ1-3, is GAGVSQSPSNKVTEKGKDVELRCDPISGHTALYWYRQSLGQGLEFLIYFQGNSAPDKSGLPSDRFSAERTGGSVSTLTIQRTQQEDSAVYLCASSLGGGGNSGNTIYFGEGSWLTVV.

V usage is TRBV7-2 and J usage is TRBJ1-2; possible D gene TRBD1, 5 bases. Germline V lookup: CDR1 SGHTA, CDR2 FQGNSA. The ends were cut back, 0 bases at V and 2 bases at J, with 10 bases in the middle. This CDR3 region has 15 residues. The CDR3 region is CASSLARGDNYGYTF. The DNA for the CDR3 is TGTGCCAGCAGCTTAGCGCGGGGGGACAACTATGGCTACACCTTC.

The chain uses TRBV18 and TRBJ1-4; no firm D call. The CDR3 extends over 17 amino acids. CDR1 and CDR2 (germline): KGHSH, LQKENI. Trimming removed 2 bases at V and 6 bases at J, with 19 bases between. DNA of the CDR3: TGTGCCAGCTCACCAATAAAAACCTCCGAGGCGGATGAAAAACTGTTTTTT. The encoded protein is CASSPIKTSEADEKLFF.

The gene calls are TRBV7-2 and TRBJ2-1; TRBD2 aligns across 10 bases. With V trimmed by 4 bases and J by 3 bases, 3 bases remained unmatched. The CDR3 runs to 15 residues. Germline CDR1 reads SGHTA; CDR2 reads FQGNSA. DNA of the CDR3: TGTGCCAGCAGCTCAGGACTAGCGGTCTACAATGAGCAGTTCTTC. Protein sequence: CASSSGLAVYNEQFF.

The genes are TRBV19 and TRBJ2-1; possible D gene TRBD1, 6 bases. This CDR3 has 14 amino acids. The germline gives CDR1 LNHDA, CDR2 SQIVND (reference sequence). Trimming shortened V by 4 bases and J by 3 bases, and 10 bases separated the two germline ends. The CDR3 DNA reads TGTGCCAGTAGTAGGGGGCTTTACTACAATGAGCAGTTCTTC. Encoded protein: CASSRGLYYNEQFF. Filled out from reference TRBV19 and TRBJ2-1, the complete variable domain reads DGGITQSPKYLFRKEGQNVTLSCEQNLNHDAMYWYRQDPGQGLRLIYYSQIVNDFQKGDIAEGYSVSREKKESFPLTVTSAQKNPTAFYLCASSRGLYYNEQFFGPGTRLTVL.

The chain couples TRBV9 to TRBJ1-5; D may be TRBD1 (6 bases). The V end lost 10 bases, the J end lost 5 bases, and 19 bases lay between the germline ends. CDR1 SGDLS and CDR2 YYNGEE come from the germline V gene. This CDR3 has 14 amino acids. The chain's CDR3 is CAGQGPNPYQPQHF. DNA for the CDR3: TGTGCCGGCCAGGGGCCCAACCCCTATCAGCCCCAGCATTTT.

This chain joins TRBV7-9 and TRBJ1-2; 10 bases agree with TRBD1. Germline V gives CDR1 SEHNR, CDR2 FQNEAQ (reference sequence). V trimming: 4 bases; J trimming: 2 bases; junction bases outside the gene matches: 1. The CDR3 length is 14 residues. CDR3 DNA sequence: TGTGCCAGCAGCTCGGGACAGGGGAACTATGGCTACACCTTC. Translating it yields CASSSGQGNYGYTF.

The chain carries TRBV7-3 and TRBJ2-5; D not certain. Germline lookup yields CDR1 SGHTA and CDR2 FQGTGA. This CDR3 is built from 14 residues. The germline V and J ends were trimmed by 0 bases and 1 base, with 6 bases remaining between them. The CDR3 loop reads CASSLTGGQETQYF. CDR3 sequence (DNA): TGTGCCAGCAGCTTAACGGGTGGCCAAGAGACCCAGTACTTC.

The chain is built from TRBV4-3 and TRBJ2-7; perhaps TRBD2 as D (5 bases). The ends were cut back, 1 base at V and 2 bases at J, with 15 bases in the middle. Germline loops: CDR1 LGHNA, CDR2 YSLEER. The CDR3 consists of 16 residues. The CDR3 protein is CASSQGISGGAYEQYF. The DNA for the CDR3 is TGCGCCAGCAGCCAAGGTATCAGTGGAGGTGCCTACGAGCAGTACTTC.